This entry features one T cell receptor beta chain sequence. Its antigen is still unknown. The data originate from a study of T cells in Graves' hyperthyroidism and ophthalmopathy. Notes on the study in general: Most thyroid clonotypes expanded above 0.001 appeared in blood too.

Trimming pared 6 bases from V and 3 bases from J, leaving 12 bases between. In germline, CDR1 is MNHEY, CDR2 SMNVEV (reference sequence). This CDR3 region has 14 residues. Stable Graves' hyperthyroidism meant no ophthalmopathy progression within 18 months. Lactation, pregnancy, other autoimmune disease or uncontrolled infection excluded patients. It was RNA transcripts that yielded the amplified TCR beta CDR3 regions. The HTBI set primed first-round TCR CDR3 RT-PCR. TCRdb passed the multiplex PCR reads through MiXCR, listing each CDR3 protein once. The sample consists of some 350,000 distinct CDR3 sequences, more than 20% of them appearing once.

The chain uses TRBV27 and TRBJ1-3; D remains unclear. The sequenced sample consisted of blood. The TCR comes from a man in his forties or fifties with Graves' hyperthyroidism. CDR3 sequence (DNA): TGTGCCAGCAGGCCTGACCGGGTTGGAAACACCATATATTTT. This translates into CASRPDRVGNTIYF.